The 28 T cell receptor beta chains below all came from one sample that was sequenced in a study of cytomegalovirus exposure and HLA in healthy donors. PCR involved 60 Vbeta and 13 Jbeta primers. Sequencing used immunoSEQ multiplex PCR; TCRdb keeps in-frame clones, though not all of them. The sample records about 150,000 clones, 79% being singletons. Source material: PBMCs. Receptors originate from a man aged 25-45 years in good health and CMV-seropositive.

V is TRBV18 and J is TRBJ2-5, with 7 bases identical to TRBD1. Unmatched junction bases numbered 8, after V lost 2 bases and J lost 2 bases. The length of the CDR3 is 16 residues. The V gene's germline CDR1 is KGHSH and CDR2 LQKENI. CDR3 protein: CASSPRQGRAQETQYF. CDR3 DNA: TGTGCCAGCTCACCAAGACAGGGTAGGGCGCAAGAGACCCAGTACTTC. Variable domain in full (rest from reference TRBV18 and TRBJ2-5): NAGVMQNPRHLVRRRGQEARLRCSPMKGHSHVYWYRQLPEEGLKFMVYLQKENIIDESGMPKERFSAEFPKEGPSILRIQQVVRGDSAAYFCASSPRQGRAQETQYFGPGTRLLVL.

In regard to this clone: The missing conserved phenylalanine or tryptophan at the end of this CDR3 makes a read error likely. No DNA is shown, since the ends of the CDR3 on it are uncertain; the CDR3 is the one TCRdb lists. The chain employs TRBV5-6 and TRBJ1-1; whether TRBD1, the table's D call, matches the DNA was not checked. With termini counted, the CDR3 has 18 amino acids. CDR1 is SGHDT, CDR2 YYEEEE, per germline. The CDR3 loop is CASSAYGTDLYTEGGPVG.

The chain recombines TRBV2 with TRBJ2-7; 9 bases match TRBD2. V dropped 7 bases and J dropped 4; count of bases not matched to a gene: 5. Germline CDR1 SNHLY, CDR2 FYNNEI. This CDR3 contains 13 residues. The CDR3 sequence: CASNLAGLYEQYF. CDR3 coding DNA: TGTGCCAGCAACCTAGCGGGACTTTACGAGCAGTACTTC.

The chain uses TRBV6-1 and TRBJ1-5; D is unclear. Germline assignment: CDR1 MNHNS and CDR2 SASEGT. The CDR3 consists of 15 residues. Trimming cost V 1 base and J 1 base, with 8 bases left between them. CDR3 in DNA: TGTGCCAGCAGTGAAGGGTTTCGGAGCAATCAGCCCCAGCATTTT. It translates to CASSEGFRSNQPQHF.

The chain joins TRBV9 to TRBJ1-4, with D possibly being TRBD1 (6 bases). This CDR3 region has 15 residues. Germline CDR1 reads SGDLS; CDR2 reads YYNGEE. With 4 bases removed from V and 5 bases from J, the gap between germline ends came to 15 bases. The CDR3 loop is CASSFGDRPNEKLFF. CDR3 DNA: TGTGCCAGCAGCTTCGGAGACAGGCCAAATGAAAAACTGTTTTTT.

This clone appeared a single time. This chain links TRBV15 with TRBJ2-1, with 11 bases fitting TRBD2. The CDR3 contains 16 residues. The junction had 8 bases not matched to a gene; V was cut back by 0 bases and J by 10 bases. CDR1 is LNHNV, CDR2 YYDKDF, per germline (reference sequence). The CDR3 DNA reads TGTGCCACCAGCAGAGACCGAGGGACTAGCGGTGAGGAGCAGTTCTTC. It is translated as CATSRDRGTSGEEQFF.

This clone was seen at least ten times. The chain employs TRBV5-1 and TRBJ2-3; TRBD2 matches at 7 bases. J lost 2 bases, V lost 0 bases, and 3 bases had no gene match. The CDR3 runs 15 residues. CDR1 and CDR2 (germline): SGHRS, YFSETQ. The CDR3 DNA reads TGCGCCAGCAGCTTGGCCCTAGCGGTCACAGATACGCAGTATTTT. This encodes CASSLALAVTDTQYF.

The J gene is TRBJ2-3, the V gene TRBV7-9, with TRBD1 matching over 7 bases. CDR3 size: 15 residues. Per germline, CDR1 SEHNR and CDR2 FQNEAQ (reference sequence). Trimming at V came to 5 bases and at J to 1 base, leaving 6 bases not matched to a gene. The CDR3 spells CASSGFQGGTDTQYF. The CDR3 region has the DNA TGTGCCAGCAGCGGATTCCAGGGGGGCACAGATACGCAGTATTTT.

The chain carries TRBV6-1 and TRBJ1-3; no definite D call. Germline loops: CDR1 MNHNS, CDR2 SASEGT. The CDR3 is 12 amino acids. V was pared by 6 bases and J by 0 bases, with 3 bases between. Written as DNA, the CDR3 is TGTGCCAGCAGGGCCTCTGGAAACACCATATATTTT. This encodes CASRASGNTIYF.

This clone was seen only a few times. The CDR3 reads CASSLGPHTSTDTQYF. The CDR3 DNA is TGCGCCAGCAGCTTGGGTCCGCATACTAGCACAGATACGCAGTATTTT. The chain uses TRBV5-1 and TRBJ2-3, with D uncertain. V was cut by 0 bases and J by 0 bases, with 11 bases left in between. In germline, CDR1 is SGHRS, CDR2 YFSETQ. The CDR3 sequence is 16 residues long.

The rearrangement uses TRBV30 and TRBJ2-1; TRBD2 matches at 14 bases. The CDR3 runs 20 residues. The trim removed 3 bases at V and 7 bases at J, leaving 20 bases unmatched. Germline V gives CDR1 GTSNPN, CDR2 SVGIG (reference sequence). The CDR3 reads CAWRPLGGTSGSLPRNEQFF. CDR3 coding DNA: TGTGCCTGGAGACCTCTCGGGGGGACTAGCGGGAGCCTCCCCAGGAATGAGCAGTTCTTC.

Points on this clone: At one end the junction does not follow the germline gene, possibly because of a read error. This rearrangement joins TRBV7-7 to TRBJ2-7, with 13 positions matching TRBD2. Germline V gene data show CDR1 as SSHAT and CDR2 as FNYEAQ (reference sequence). The length of the CDR3 is 16 residues. In nucleotides, the CDR3 is TGTGCTAGCAGCACCGGGACTAGCGGGGAAACTGGCGAGCAGTACTTC. Translated: CASSTGTSGETGEQYF.

CDR3: CASSFRSGGTSYNEQFF. CDR3 in DNA: TGTGCCAGCAGTTTTAGGAGCGGGGGAACCTCCTACAATGAGCAGTTCTTC. The chain recombines TRBV27 with TRBJ2-1, with 8 bases identical to TRBD2. Germline V lookup: CDR1 MNHEY, CDR2 SMNVEV (reference sequence). This CDR3 spans 17 amino acids. V dropped 3 bases and J dropped 0; count of bases not matched to a gene: 7.

The CDR3 loop is CAASRKGGTDTQYF. The CDR3 bases are TGTGCCGCCTCCCGAAAGGGGGGCACAGATACGCAGTATTTT. V is TRBV27 and J is TRBJ2-3; D perhaps matches TRBD1 (6 bases). There are 14 residues in the CDR3. The ends were cut back, 11 bases at V and 1 base at J, with 16 bases in the middle. From germline, CDR1 is MNHEY and CDR2 SMNVEV (reference sequence).

V gene TRBV18 combines with J gene TRBJ1-1; D unclear. The germline V and J ends were trimmed by 3 bases and 3 bases, with 8 bases remaining between them. The length of the CDR3 is 13 residues. Germline values: CDR1 KGHSH, CDR2 LQKENI. In DNA, the CDR3 is TGTGCCAGCTCACCCAACGGGGACACTGAAGCTTTCTTT. This gives the protein CASSPNGDTEAFF.

This chain links TRBV5-6 with TRBJ2-2, with a tentative D call TRBD2 (5 bases). Trimming cost V 0 bases and J 0 bases, with 15 bases left between them. Germline V gene sequence: CDR1 SGHDT, CDR2 YYEEEE. The length of the CDR3 is 18 residues. CDR3 DNA: TGTGCCAGCAGCTTGGCCGGCCCTAGCAGCGCGAACACCGGGGAGCTGTTTTTT. It codes for CASSLAGPSSANTGELFF.

This clone was found once. This chain connects TRBV4-2 to TRBJ2-3, with 12 bases fitting TRBD2. This CDR3 contains 18 residues. Per the germline V gene, CDR1 is LGHNA and CDR2 is YNFKEQ. The V and J ends lost 0 bases and 3 bases, in that order; junction bases with no gene match: 7. Here the CDR3 reads CASSQDWTSGTRTDTQYF. For the CDR3, the DNA is TGTGCCAGCAGCCAAGATTGGACTAGCGGGACCCGTACAGATACGCAGTATTTT.

The chain joins TRBV7-9 to TRBJ2-3; tentative D call: TRBD1 (6 bases). The CDR3 is 14 residues long. Germline V CDR1 and CDR2: SEHNR, FQNEAQ (reference sequence). V lost 5 bases and J lost 1, with 10 bases in between. The CDR3 here is CASSMGAGTDTQYF. The DNA for the CDR3 is TGTGCCAGCAGCATGGGGGCCGGCACAGATACGCAGTATTTT.

The chain employs TRBV4-2 and TRBJ2-1, with 10 bases matching TRBD2. The CDR3 has 15 amino acids. With V trimmed by 6 bases and J by 1 base, 3 bases remained unmatched. Germline lookup yields CDR1 LGHNA and CDR2 YNFKEQ. The CDR3 reads CASRSGGGSYNEQFF. The CDR3 DNA reads as TGTGCCAGCAGGAGCGGGGGGGGGTCCTACAATGAGCAGTTCTTC.

J is TRBJ1-1 and V is TRBV27; D gene unclear. In germline, CDR1 is MNHEY, CDR2 SMNVEV (reference sequence). The CDR3 covers 13 residues. V was pared by 3 bases and J by 0 bases, with 5 bases between. CDR3 nucleotides: TGTGCCAGCAGTTTTACAGTGAACACTGAAGCTTTCTTT. This codes for CASSFTVNTEAFF.

This chain joins TRBV30 and TRBJ1-1; D not certain. The germline V gene has CDR1 GTSNPN and CDR2 SVGIG (reference sequence). This CDR3 comprises 13 residues. V was trimmed by 1 base and J by 1 base, leaving 7 bases between them. The CDR3 nucleotides read TGTGCCTGGAGTGGCTCGGGGAACACTGAAGCTTTCTTT. Its protein product is CAWSGSGNTEAFF.

The chain combines TRBV7-8 with TRBJ1-5; 8 bases map to TRBD1. J was trimmed by 2 bases and V by 4 bases; bases with no gene match: 1. Germline V lookup: CDR1 SGHVS, CDR2 FQNEAQ. The CDR3 has 14 residues. The CDR3 region is CASSSDRGNQPQHF. Here the CDR3 DNA reads TGTGCCAGCAGCTCGGACAGGGGCAATCAGCCCCAGCATTTT.

The chain carries TRBV4-1 and TRBJ1-5; 8 bases match TRBD1. The CDR3 consists of 15 residues. With V trimmed by 1 base and J by 1 base, 0 bases remained unmatched. The V gene's germline CDR1 is MGHRA and CDR2 YSYEKL. Here the CDR3 DNA reads TGCGCCAGCAGCCAAGGGACAGGGAGCAATCAGCCCCAGCATTTT. Translating gives CASSQGTGSNQPQHF.

The V gene is TRBV7-6, the J gene TRBJ2-3, with D uncertain. The V and J ends lost 1 base and 1 base respectively, with 9 bases between them. The CDR3 loop spans 15 amino acids. Germline lookup yields CDR1 SGHVS and CDR2 FNYEAQ. The CDR3 sequence: CASSLGTTGTDTQYF. For the CDR3, the DNA is TGTGCCAGCAGCTTAGGAACTACCGGCACAGATACGCAGTATTTT.

This clone was seen just once. The J gene is TRBJ2-3, the V gene TRBV7-2; 9 bases map to TRBD1. J gave up 3 bases and V 2 bases, and 6 bases lay outside the gene matches. Germline V gene lookup returns CDR1 SGHTA and CDR2 FQGNSA. This CDR3 spans 16 amino acids. The CDR3 loop reads CASSLRQGGRTDTQYF. The CDR3 nucleotides are TGTGCCAGCAGCTTAAGACAGGGGGGACGGACAGATACGCAGTATTTT.

The chain joins TRBV5-1 to TRBJ2-1; 7 bases map to TRBD2. The junction had 5 bases not matched to a gene; V was cut back by 2 bases and J by 0 bases. The germline V gene has CDR1 SGHRS and CDR2 YFSETQ. The CDR3 is made up of 16 amino acids. The CDR3 DNA reads TGCGCCAGCAGCTTTAGCGGGCGAAGCTCCTACAATGAGCAGTTCTTC. As protein: CASSFSGRSSYNEQFF.

This clone appeared a single time. The V call is TRBV4-2, the J call TRBJ2-5; TRBD2 matches 8 bases. Germline loops: CDR1 LGHNA, CDR2 YNFKEQ. This CDR3 comprises 16 residues. The V gene end was trimmed by 1 base and the J gene end by 2 bases; junction bases not matched to a gene: 6. Here the CDR3 reads CASSQVTSGTQETQYF. Written as DNA, the CDR3 is TGTGCCAGCAGCCAAGTAACTAGCGGCACTCAAGAGACCCAGTACTTC.

The CDR3 DNA sequence: TGTGCTAGTGGTTCCCTACCGGCAGGGAATAGCAATCAGCCCCAGCATTTT. Translated, it gives CASGSLPAGNSNQPQHF. V and J are TRBV12-5 and TRBJ1-5, with a tentative D call TRBD1 (5 bases). The CDR3 has 17 residues. The germline CDR1 and CDR2 sequences are LGHNT and FRNRAP. V gave up 4 bases and J gave up 0 bases, with 16 bases separating them.